Below are 8 T cell receptor beta chains sequenced from a single sample in a study of blood T cell repertoires in COVID-19. Profiled with immunoSEQ multiplex PCR; TCRdb holds only in-frame clones, not every one. The table lists 250,000 to 300,000 clones, 82% of them singletons. The sample comprised PBMCs or T cells enriched from blood (not recorded which). Every receptor here comes from a man between 40 and 49 years old who had been exposed to COVID-19.

V usage is TRBV5-1 and J usage is TRBJ2-2, with 8 positions matching TRBD1. The CDR3 is 14 amino acids. Germline V gene sequence: CDR1 SGHRS, CDR2 YFSETQ. The V segment lost 0 bases and the J segment 7 bases; nucleotides outside the gene matches: 2. DNA for the CDR3: TGCGCCAGCAGCTTGGCAACAGGGGGCGGGGAGCTGTTTTTT. Translating it yields CASSLATGGGELFF.

The chain carries TRBV5-1 and TRBJ2-7, with 7 positions matching TRBD1. The V and J ends lost 4 bases and 3 bases, in that order; junction bases with no gene match: 7. The CDR3 extends over 14 amino acids. Germline lookup yields CDR1 SGHRS and CDR2 YFSETQ. DNA for the CDR3: TGCGCCAGCAGCGTGCCACAGGGGAACTACGAGCAGTACTTC. This translates into CASSVPQGNYEQYF.

This rearrangement joins TRBV3-1 (or the pseudogene TRBV3-2) to TRBJ1-5; tentatively, D is TRBD1 (5 bases). This CDR3 has 14 residues. CDR1 and CDR2 from the germline V gene are LGHDT and YNNKEL (reference sequence). V lost 0 bases, J lost 8 bases, and 11 bases lay in between. This chain's CDR3 is CASSQDTGNKPQHF. The CDR3 nucleotides are TGTGCCAGCAGCCAAGATACAGGTAATAAGCCCCAGCATTTT.

V and J are TRBV19 and TRBJ2-7; a weak D match, TRBD2 (6 bases). This CDR3 spans 14 amino acids. Germline V gene data show CDR1 as LNHDA and CDR2 as SQIVND (reference sequence). Trimming left V 9 bases short and J 0 bases short, with 15 bases between. CDR3 protein: CASGRNSGSYEQYF. The CDR3 DNA follows: TGTGCCAGCGGGCGGAATAGCGGCTCCTACGAGCAGTACTTC.

The chain carries TRBV5-1 and TRBJ2-2; 7 bases align to TRBD2. The CDR3 extends over 16 amino acids. Germline lookup yields CDR1 SGHRS and CDR2 YFSETQ. J was trimmed by 3 bases and V by 4 bases; bases with no gene match: 9. CDR3 protein: CASSTASGTYTGELFF. CDR3 bases: TGCGCCAGCAGCACGGCCAGCGGGACGTACACCGGGGAGCTGTTTTTT.

This clone was seen a single time. The chain employs TRBV29-1 and TRBJ1-2, with D hard to call. This CDR3 spans 11 amino acids. Deletions cut 0 bases from V and 8 bases from J, with 7 bases between. In germline, CDR1 is SQVTM, CDR2 ANQGSEA. This CDR3 reads CSVEDLAGYTF. In DNA, the CDR3 is TGCAGCGTTGAAGATCTCGCGGGCTACACCTTC.

The chain couples TRBV20-1 to TRBJ2-1; D might be TRBD2 (5 bases). CDR1 and CDR2 from the germline V gene are DFQATT and SNEGSKA (reference sequence). The length of the CDR3 is 16 residues. Trimming pared 3 bases from V and 1 base from J, leaving 16 bases between. This CDR3 reads CSASGPTRGSYNEQFF. The CDR3 coding sequence is TGCAGTGCTAGTGGCCCTACGAGAGGGTCCTACAATGAGCAGTTCTTC.

This chain joins TRBV10-3 and TRBJ2-7; the match to TRBD1 covers 7 bases. The CDR3 covers 14 residues. J was trimmed by 2 bases and V by 7 bases; bases with no gene match: 8. Germline V gene sequence: CDR1 ENHRY, CDR2 SYGVKD. The CDR3 nucleotides read TGTGCCATCAAGACAGGGACCTACCCCTACGAGCAGTACTTC. Amino acids: CAIKTGTYPYEQYF.